This T cell receptor beta chain originates from a study of cytomegalovirus exposure and HLA in healthy donors. 13 Jbeta primers and 60 Vbeta primers were used for the PCR. Clones were read by immunoSEQ multiplex PCR, and TCRdb kept only the in-frame ones, dropping some. Of 150,000 to 200,000 clones in the sample, around 75% were seen once. V dropped 6 bases and J dropped 1; count of bases not matched to a gene: 0. CDR3 length equals 13 residues. Germline V gives CDR1 LNHDA, CDR2 SQIVND (reference sequence). Whole-study results and caveats: An analysis was carried out at a later point. It showed that HLA-associated TCR beta chains were more clonally expanded than equally common non-associated chains.

A note on this clone: Its antigen remains unknown.

This TCR was sampled from a male donor in good health and CMV-seronegative. The V gene is TRBV19, the J gene TRBJ1-1, with 9 nucleotides matching TRBD1. Source material: PBMCs. CDR3 sequence (DNA): TGTGCCAGTAGGGACAGGGGGAACACTGAAGCTTTCTTT. Its protein product is CASRDRGNTEAFF.